What follows are 24 T cell receptor beta chains derived from one specimen sequenced in a study of blood T cell repertoires in COVID-19. The method was immunoSEQ multiplex PCR; TCRdb's version includes in-frame clones alone and lacks a portion of them. The table has just under 95,000 clones, 80% seen once. The source material was peripheral blood. The receptors come from a human donor in a cohort sampled during active COVID-19.

This clone has just one count. The chain combines TRBV3-1 (or the pseudogene TRBV3-2) with TRBJ2-7; 14 bases fit TRBD2. The CDR3 runs to 16 residues. Germline V gene sequence: CDR1 LGHDT, CDR2 YNNKEL (reference sequence). V trimming: 3 bases; J trimming: 2 bases; junction bases outside the gene matches: 3. CDR3 sequence reads: CASSQGLAGATYEQYF. DNA for the CDR3: TGTGCCAGCAGCCAGGGACTAGCGGGGGCCACCTACGAGCAGTACTTC.

The chain recombines TRBV10-1 with TRBJ2-7; 8 bases agree with TRBD1. The CDR3 contains 15 residues. The V gene's germline CDR1 is WNHNN and CDR2 SYGVQD (reference sequence). J was trimmed by 6 bases and V by 1 base; bases with no gene match: 8. CDR3 region: CASSEFGQGGGEQYF. The CDR3 bases are TGCGCCAGCAGTGAGTTCGGACAGGGCGGAGGCGAGCAGTACTTC.

The J gene is TRBJ2-1, the V gene TRBV25-1; 11 bases align to TRBD2. The V gene's germline CDR1 is MGHDK and CDR2 SYGVNS. The V gene end was trimmed by 0 bases and the J gene end by 4 bases; junction bases not matched to a gene: 5. The CDR3 extends over 17 amino acids. CDR3: CASSEYLTSGRYNEQFF. DNA for the CDR3: TGTGCCAGCAGTGAATACCTAACTAGCGGGAGATACAATGAGCAGTTCTTC.

This chain uses TRBV5-4 with TRBJ1-2; 10 nucleotides match TRBD1. This CDR3 is 15 amino acids long. Germline loops: CDR1 SGHNT, CDR2 YYREEE (reference sequence). V was pared by 0 bases and J by 7 bases, with 6 bases of the junction left unmatched. The CDR3: CASSLGDRGPGGYTF. In nucleotides, the CDR3 is TGTGCCAGCAGCTTGGGGGACAGGGGTCCTGGTGGCTACACCTTC. Together with reference TRBV5-4 and TRBJ1-2, the CDR3 gives the full variable domain: ETGVTQSPTHLIKTRGQQVTLRCSSQSGHNTVSWYQQALGQGPQFIFQYYREEENGRGNFPPRFSGLQFPNYSSELNVNALELDDSALYLCASSLGDRGPGGYTFGSGTRLTVV.

This clone was detected only once. The V gene is TRBV6-1, the J gene TRBJ1-2, with D unclear. This CDR3 spans 12 amino acids. V was trimmed by 1 base and J by 5 bases, leaving 5 bases between them. CDR1 and CDR2 from the germline V gene are MNHNS and SASEGT. In DNA form, the CDR3 reads TGTGCCAGCAGTGAAGGCAGATATGGCTACACCTTC. It specifies CASSEGRYGYTF.

The J gene is TRBJ1-2, the V gene TRBV5-1, with 10 bases identical to TRBD1. Germline V gives CDR1 SGHRS, CDR2 YFSETQ. The CDR3 totals 14 residues. The junction had 7 bases not matched to a gene; V was cut back by 4 bases and J by 7 bases. This chain's CDR3 is CASSPGTGESGYTF. CDR3 nucleotides: TGCGCCAGCAGCCCCGGGACAGGGGAGAGTGGCTACACCTTC.

This chain uses TRBV12-5 with TRBJ2-5; maybe TRBD2 (6 bases). Germline CDR1 and CDR2: LGHNT and FRNRAP. The V end was cut by 6 bases, the J end by 5 bases, with 16 bases between. CDR3 size: 14 residues. CDR3 loop: CASGKDYGAETQYF. The CDR3 coding sequence is TGTGCTAGTGGGAAGGACTACGGCGCGGAGACCCAGTACTTC.

This clone appeared a few times. This chain connects TRBV4-2 to TRBJ2-7; possibly TRBD1 for D (5 bases). V was cut by 2 bases and J by 4 bases, with 9 bases left in between. The germline V gene has CDR1 LGHNA and CDR2 YNFKEQ. CDR3 length equals 13 residues. CDR3 region: CASSQQGRYEQYF. The CDR3, as DNA: TGTGCCAGCAGCCAACAGGGAAGATACGAGCAGTACTTC.

The chain couples TRBV29-1 to TRBJ1-2, with D perhaps TRBD1 (6 bases). Trimming pared 0 bases from V and 4 bases from J, leaving 21 bases between. CDR3 length: 17 residues. Germline CDR1 and CDR2: SQVTM and ANQGSEA. DNA of the CDR3: TGCAGCGTTGAAGATTTCGTGACAGGATTAAAGGGCTATGGCTACACCTTC. Its translation: CSVEDFVTGLKGYGYTF. The entire variable domain, with the rest obtained from reference TRBV29-1 and TRBJ1-2, is as follows: SAVISQKPSRDICQRGTSLTIQCQVDSQVTMMFWYRQQPGQSLTLIATANQGSEATYESGFVIDKFPISRPNLTFSTLTVSNMSPEDSSIYLCSVEDFVTGLKGYGYTFGSGTRLTVV.

The chain combines TRBV5-1 with TRBJ2-7; D is perhaps TRBD2 (6 bases). Germline V gene data show CDR1 as SGHRS and CDR2 as YFSETQ. The CDR3 contains 14 residues. Between the trimmed V and J ends, which lost 4 bases and 2 bases, there was a span of 13 bases. CDR3 sequence reads: CASSQGDLTYEQYF. The CDR3 DNA reads TGCGCCAGCAGCCAAGGGGACTTGACCTACGAGCAGTACTTC.

The CDR3 is CASRTGLNTGELFF. DNA of the CDR3: TGCGCCAGCAGAACTGGGCTGAACACCGGGGAGCTGTTTTTT. This rearrangement joins TRBV5-1 to TRBJ2-2; unclear D gene. Trimming shortened V by 5 bases and J by 1 base, and 9 bases separated the two germline ends. Germline CDR1 reads SGHRS; CDR2 reads YFSETQ. The CDR3 consists of 14 residues.

This clone was recorded once. This sequence joins TRBV4-1 and TRBJ1-1; perhaps TRBD1 as D (6 bases). The CDR3 totals 14 residues. Germline values: CDR1 MGHRA, CDR2 YSYEKL. V was shortened by 1 base and J by 0 bases, with 6 bases between the two germline ends. For the CDR3, the DNA is TGCGCCAGCAGCCAAGGGACAGTGAACACTGAAGCTTTCTTT. Encoded protein: CASSQGTVNTEAFF.

The rearrangement uses TRBV19 and TRBJ1-1; 7 positions agree with TRBD1. With 6 bases clipped from V and 3 bases from J, the junction kept 1 base outside the gene matches. CDR1 is LNHDA and CDR2 is SQIVND in the germline V gene (reference sequence). This CDR3 is built from 12 residues. The CDR3 bases are TGTGCCAGTAGCAGGGGGTACACTGAAGCTTTCTTT. It translates to CASSRGYTEAFF.

V usage is TRBV7-2 and J usage is TRBJ2-5, with TRBD2 identical over 12 bases. The CDR3 is made up of 14 amino acids. Germline V gene sequence: CDR1 SGHTA, CDR2 FQGNSA. Trimming took 8 bases from V and 7 from J; bases not matched to a gene: 8. CDR3: CASGSSGGVGTQYF. The CDR3 nucleotides read TGTGCCAGCGGGTCTAGCGGGGGGGTAGGGACCCAGTACTTC.

This CDR3 reads CASRLRVGLAGVKSYEQYF. In DNA form, the CDR3 reads TGTGCAAGTCGCCTTAGAGTAGGACTAGCGGGAGTAAAGTCCTACGAGCAGTACTTC. The rearrangement uses TRBV12-2 and TRBJ2-7; no DNA check was done on the table's D call, TRBD2. TRBV12-2 has pseudogene status. The CDR3 runs 19 residues.

This CDR3 reads CASSSRGGEQFF. Written as DNA, the CDR3 is TGTGCCAGCAGCAGCAGGGGTGGTGAGCAGTTCTTC. The chain employs TRBV5-4 and TRBJ2-1; D may be TRBD1 (6 bases). CDR1 is SGHNT and CDR2 is YYREEE in the germline V gene (reference sequence). V was cut by 4 bases and J by 9 bases, with 11 bases left in between. This CDR3 region has 12 residues.

The genes are TRBV19 and TRBJ1-2, with D perhaps TRBD1 (5 bases). The CDR3 consists of 14 residues. The ends were cut back, 1 base at V and 2 bases at J, with 8 bases in the middle. CDR1 is LNHDA, CDR2 SQIVND, per germline (reference sequence). The chain's CDR3 is CASSIAQGNYGYTF. Here the CDR3 DNA reads TGTGCCAGTAGTATAGCTCAGGGCAACTATGGCTACACCTTC.

The chain joins TRBV6-5 to TRBJ1-1, with 8 bases that match TRBD1. The V gene's germline CDR1 is MNHEY and CDR2 SVGAGI. CDR3 size: 13 residues. Trimming removed 4 bases from V and 4 bases from J; junction bases left unmatched: 2. The CDR3 bases are TGTGCCAGCAGTTTGGACAGGGTCACTGAAGCTTTCTTT. As protein: CASSLDRVTEAFF.

V usage is TRBV4-1 and J usage is TRBJ1-5, with D perhaps matching TRBD1 (6 bases). CDR1 and CDR2 from the germline V gene are MGHRA and YSYEKL. V shed 6 bases and J shed 9 bases, with 21 bases lying between them. The CDR3 has 15 residues. The CDR3, as DNA: TGCGCCAGCAGTCAGACGGGGACATTCCGGCTGCCCCAGCATTTT. Amino acid sequence: CASSQTGTFRLPQHF.

The gene calls are TRBV29-1 and TRBJ2-2, with a weak D call TRBD2 (6 bases). V was shortened by 4 bases and J by 0 bases, with 15 bases between the two germline ends. Per the germline V gene, CDR1 is SQVTM and CDR2 is ANQGSEA. The CDR3 loop spans 16 amino acids. Here the CDR3 DNA reads TGCAGCGTTGGCCGGCTAGCGCCCGCGAACACCGGGGAGCTGTTTTTT. As protein: CSVGRLAPANTGELFF.

This chain joins TRBV6-5 and TRBJ1-2; 9 nucleotides align to TRBD1. This CDR3 is 15 amino acids long. J was trimmed by 4 bases and V by 7 bases; bases with no gene match: 10. The germline V gene encodes CDR1 MNHEY and CDR2 SVGAGI. The CDR3 spells CASTTSGTGPYGYTF. The CDR3 DNA is TGTGCCAGCACCACCAGCGGGACAGGGCCCTATGGCTACACCTTC.

This chain links TRBV5-6 with TRBJ1-1; TRBD1 agrees at 8 bases. J lost 5 bases, V lost 6 bases, and 9 bases had no gene match. There are 14 residues in the CDR3. Looked up from germline, CDR1 is SGHDT and CDR2 is YYEEEE. The CDR3 loop is CASTPTGAETEAFF. The CDR3, as DNA: TGTGCCAGCACCCCGACAGGGGCGGAAACTGAAGCTTTCTTT.

The chain carries TRBV7-2 and TRBJ1-1; D remains ambiguous. CDR1 and CDR2 from the germline V gene are SGHTA and FQGNSA. The CDR3 contains 15 residues. Deletions cut 5 bases from V and 0 bases from J, with 13 bases between. The CDR3 loop is CASSLLGLLNTEAFF. For the CDR3, the DNA is TGTGCCAGCAGCCTGCTTGGGCTTTTGAACACTGAAGCTTTCTTT.

The chain employs TRBV27 and TRBJ2-1; TRBD2 aligns across 8 bases. V shed 0 bases and J 5 bases; nucleotides not matched to a gene: 15. The CDR3 extends over 19 amino acids. CDR1 is MNHEY and CDR2 is SMNVEV in the germline V gene (reference sequence). This CDR3 reads CASSLSLGSGTGLNNEQFF. DNA of the CDR3: TGTGCCAGCAGTTTATCTCTAGGTAGCGGGACCGGATTGAACAATGAGCAGTTCTTC.